This entry concerns a single T cell receptor (beta chain). The clone's antigen remains unknown. Base qualities are not provided; no much larger clone lies one nucleotide away. Other DNA sequences in this specimen translate into the identical CDR3. The library was produced with the immunoSEQ multiplex PCR assay. In its TCRdb copy, this immuneACCESS table keeps in-frame sequences only and misses some clones. Where compared with another copy, unresolved V genes explain less than half of these, and the others have no known cause. In all, the sample holds about 75,000 clones, and 85% to 95% of those were seen once. The leading ten clones occupy about 0.4% of the sample. The CDR3 runs 11 amino acids, cysteine and phenylalanine included. Only the CDR3 portion is preserved as DNA: 33 bases, with reading frame beginning at the first base. The trim is 8 bases for V and 3 bases for J, with a gap of 6 bases between the germline ends. Per the germline V gene, MNHNS is the CDR1 and SASEGT is the CDR2.

This entry comes from a study of technical replicates of blood from several donors (dated by TCRdb to the late 2010s). Sequencing used T cells isolated from PBMCs. The chain joins TRBV6-1 to TRBJ2-3, with an unclear D gene assignment. The clonotype was recovered from a human donor in good health. In nucleotide form, the sequence is TGTGCCAGCTCCCTGACAGATACGCAGTATTTT. Translated, it gives CASSLTDTQYF.